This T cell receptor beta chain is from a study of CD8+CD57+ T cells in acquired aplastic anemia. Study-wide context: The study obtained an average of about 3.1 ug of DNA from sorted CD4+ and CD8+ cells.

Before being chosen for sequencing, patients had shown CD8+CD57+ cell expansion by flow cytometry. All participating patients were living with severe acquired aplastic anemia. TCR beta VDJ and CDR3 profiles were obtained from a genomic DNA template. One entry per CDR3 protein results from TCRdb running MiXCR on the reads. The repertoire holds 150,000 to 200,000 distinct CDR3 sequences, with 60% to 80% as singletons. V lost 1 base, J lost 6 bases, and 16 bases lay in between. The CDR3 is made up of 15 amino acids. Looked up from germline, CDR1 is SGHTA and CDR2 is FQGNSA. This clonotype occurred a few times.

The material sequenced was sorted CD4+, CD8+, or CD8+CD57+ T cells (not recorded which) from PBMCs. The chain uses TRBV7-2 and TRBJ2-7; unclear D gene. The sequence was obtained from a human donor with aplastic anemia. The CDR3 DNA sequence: TGTGCCAGCAGCTTAGGCTTGGTCGGCCAGAGCGAGCAGTACTTC. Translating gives CASSLGLVGQSEQYF.